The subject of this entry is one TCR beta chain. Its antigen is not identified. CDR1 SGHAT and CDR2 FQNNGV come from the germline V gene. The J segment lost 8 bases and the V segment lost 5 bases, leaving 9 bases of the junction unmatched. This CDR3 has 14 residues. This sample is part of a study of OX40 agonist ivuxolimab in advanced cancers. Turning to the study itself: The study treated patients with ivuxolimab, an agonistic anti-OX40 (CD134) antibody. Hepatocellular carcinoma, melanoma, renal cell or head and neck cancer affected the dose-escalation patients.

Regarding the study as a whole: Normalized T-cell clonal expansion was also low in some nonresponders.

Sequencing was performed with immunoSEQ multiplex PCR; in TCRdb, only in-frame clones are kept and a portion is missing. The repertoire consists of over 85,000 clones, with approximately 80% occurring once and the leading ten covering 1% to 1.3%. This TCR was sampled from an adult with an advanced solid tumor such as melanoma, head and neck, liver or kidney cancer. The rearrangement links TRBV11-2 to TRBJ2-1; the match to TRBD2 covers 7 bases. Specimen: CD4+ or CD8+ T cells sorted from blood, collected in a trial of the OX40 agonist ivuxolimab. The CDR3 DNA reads TGTGCCAGCAGCCAGAGCCGCGGGGGTCATGAGCAGTTCTTC. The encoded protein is CASSQSRGGHEQFF.